These T cell receptor beta chains were read from a single sample in a study of PD-1 blockade in classical Hodgkin lymphoma. Produced via immunoSEQ multiplex PCR; TCRdb's table is partial and in-frame only. The sample lists 10,000 to 15,000 clones; around 85% were seen once. The sequenced sample was CD4+ T cells from blood, obtained before the fourth cycle of nivolumab. The source of these receptors is a human donor with classical Hodgkin lymphoma. Both conserved end residues are part of each CDR3. D genes are given only for firm matches. A row's size may be missing; if present it is once, few, many or a size class.

j_call clone_size v_call d_call cdr3_nt cdr3_aa
TRBJ1-1 . TRBV19 TRBD1 TGTGCCAGTCGACAGGGACCGAACACTGAAGCTTTCTTT CASRQGPNTEAFF
TRBJ2-5 . TRBV7-2 . TGTGCCAGCAGCTTAAATAGAGTACAAGAGACCCAGTACTTC CASSLNRVQETQYF
TRBJ2-7 . TRBV19 TRBD1 TGTGCCAGTAAATCCCGGGACAGCAATCCTTGGTACGAGCAGTACTTC CASKSRDSNPWYEQYF
TRBJ1-4 . TRBV19 . TGTGCCAGTAGTATAACAGCAACTAATGAAAAACTGTTTTTT CASSITATNEKLFF
TRBJ2-5 . TRBV29-1 TRBD2 TGCAGCGTTAACCGGCAGGGAGGGATAGAGACCCAGTACTTC CSVNRQGGIETQYF
TRBJ1-6 . TRBV2 TRBD1 TGTGCCAGAGGGACAGAGAATTCACCCCTCCACTTT CARGTENSPLHF
TRBJ1-6 . TRBV9 . TGTGCCAGCAGCCCTCGGGGGGTTGATTCACCCCTCCACTTT CASSPRGVDSPLHF
TRBJ2-7 . TRBV28 TRBD2 TGTGCCAGCAGCATTACACTAGCGGGGACCTACGAGCAGTACTTC CASSITLAGTYEQYF
TRBJ2-1 . TRBV5-1 . TGCGCCAGCAGCTTGGAGTTCAGGTCCTACAATGAGCAGTTCTTC CASSLEFRSYNEQFF
TRBJ2-3 . TRBV11-2 . TGTGCCAGCAGCTTAGAGCTCCACACAGATACGCAGTATTTT CASSLELHTDTQYF
TRBJ2-2 few TRBV7-2 . TGTGCCAGCAGCCGAGACAGGCCGCCGAACACCGGGGAGCTGTTTTTT CASSRDRPPNTGELFF
TRBJ2-1 . TRBV2 TRBD1 TGTGCCAGCCAACAGGGGGCGAGTTCCTACAATGAGCAGTTCTTC CASQQGASSYNEQFF
TRBJ2-3 . TRBV18 . TGTGCCAGCTCAGAGGGCAGCACAGATACGCAGTATTTT CASSEGSTDTQYF
TRBJ2-3 . TRBV5-1 TRBD2 TGCGCCAGCAGCTTGGAGCGGGAGGATACGCAGTATTTT CASSLEREDTQYF
TRBJ1-6 . TRBV5-1 TRBD1 TGCGCCAGCAGCTCGGGACAGGGTAATTCACCCCTCCACTTT CASSSGQGNSPLHF
TRBJ1-2 . TRBV19 TRBD1 TGTGCCAGTAGTAACAGGGGGCGCGGTGGCTACACCTTC CASSNRGRGGYTF
TRBJ1-2 . TRBV5-1 TRBD1 TGCGCCAGTGAAGGGGGCGAAGGCGGCTACACCTTC CASEGGEGGYTF
TRBJ2-3 once TRBV7-2 TRBD1 TGTGCCAGCAGCTTAGGAGGGACAGGCACAGATACGCAGTATTTT CASSLGGTGTDTQYF
TRBJ2-7 . TRBV7-3 TRBD2 TGTGCCAGCAGCCCCACGGGGGGCTACGAGCAGTACTTC CASSPTGGYEQYF
TRBJ2-1 . TRBV27 TRBD1 TGTGCCAGCAGTTTACCGGACAGGAGATCCTACAATGAGCAGTTCTTC CASSLPDRRSYNEQFF
TRBJ2-2 . TRBV2 TRBD2 TGTGCCAGTCTAGCGGGAAACACCGGGGAGCTGTTTTTT CASLAGNTGELFF
TRBJ2-4 . TRBV29-1 . TGCAGCGTTGAAAGGGGGAGGGGAAACATTCAGTACTTC CSVERGRGNIQYF
TRBJ1-2 . TRBV7-2 . TGTGCCAGCAGCTTAGACAGGGAGGGCGGCTACACCTTC CASSLDREGGYTF
TRBJ1-1 few TRBV4-1 TRBD1 TGCGCCAGCAGCCCTTCGACGGTACAGGGGACTGAAGCTTTCTTT CASSPSTVQGTEAFF
TRBJ2-7 . TRBV11-3 . TGTGCCAGCAGCTTAGATCCCGGGAGCTACGAGCAGTACTTC CASSLDPGSYEQYF
TRBJ1-1 few TRBV11-2 . TGTGCCAGCGGACACATGAACACTGAAGCTTTCTTT CASGHMNTEAFF
TRBJ1-2 . TRBV11-2 . TGTGCCAGCAGCTTAAAGTGGGACAACGGCTATGGCTACACCTTC CASSLKWDNGYGYTF
TRBJ2-2 . TRBV4-1 . TGCGCCAGCAGCCAAGATGGCAGAACCACCGGGGAGCTGTTTTTT CASSQDGRTTGELFF
TRBJ2-3 . TRBV5-5 TRBD2 TGTGCCAGCAGCTTGATTAGCGGGGGGACCGGCACAGATACGCAGTATTTT CASSLISGGTGTDTQYF
TRBJ1-1 once TRBV19 TRBD1 TGTGCCAGTAGTATAGATCCGGGACAGGGGATCCTAGACACTGAAGCTTTCTTT CASSIDPGQGILDTEAFF
TRBJ1-4 . TRBV4-1 TRBD1 TGCGCCAGCAGCCTGACAGGGACGAATGAAAAACTGTTTTTT CASSLTGTNEKLFF
TRBJ1-2 . TRBV5-1 . TGCGCCAGCAGCTTGAGAACAGGGCAGTTTGGCTATGGCTACACCTTC CASSLRTGQFGYGYTF
TRBJ1-2 . TRBV18 . TGTGCCAGCTCACCGGAGTGGGCGGCGAACTATGGCTACACCTTC CASSPEWAANYGYTF
TRBJ2-4 . TRBV6-4 . TGTGCCAGCAGCAGGACAGGACGGGACTTAAAAAACATTCAGTACTTC CASSRTGRDLKNIQYF
TRBJ2-7 . TRBV29-1 . TGCAGCGTCCTCACGGGGGTAGGGCAGTACTTC CSVLTGVGQYF
TRBJ2-2 . TRBV27 . TGTGCCAGCAGTTTTTCCGAGGCGAGCAGGACCGGGGAGCTGTTTTTT CASSFSEASRTGELFF
TRBJ1-1 . TRBV5-1 TRBD1 TGCGCCAGCATCTGGACAGGGGAGGACACTGAAGCTTTCTTT CASIWTGEDTEAFF
TRBJ1-2 . TRBV19 TRBD1 TGTGCCAGTAGTGAGGGCAGGGGGCTTTATGGCTACACCTTC CASSEGRGLYGYTF
TRBJ1-1 . TRBV18 TRBD1 TGTGCCAGCTCACCGTCCCCGCCGGAATGGGACAGCCTGATGAACACTGAAGCTTTCTTT CASSPSPPEWDSLMNTEAFF
TRBJ2-1 . TRBV2 TRBD1 TGTGCCAGCAGTTCGACCGACAGGGGTAGAGCCAATGAGCAGTTCTTC CASSSTDRGRANEQFF
TRBJ1-1 . TRBV9 . TGTGCCAGCAGCGCCCGGACAGTGGGCACTGAAGCTTTCTTT CASSARTVGTEAFF
TRBJ2-6 . TRBV21-1 . TGTGCCAGCAGCAAAGCTCCGGGACTCTTATGCCCTGGGGCCAACGTCCTGACTTTC CASSKAPGLLCPGANVLTF
TRBJ2-1 . TRBV5-1 . TGCGCCAGCAGCTTGGGGCTAGCATTTGTCCATGAGCAGTTCTTC CASSLGLAFVHEQFF
TRBJ2-5 . TRBV30 TRBD2 TGTGCCTGGAGTGTTCGGCGGGGGGGTGGAAAAGAGACCCAGTACTTC CAWSVRRGGGKETQYF
TRBJ1-1 few TRBV27 . TGTGCCAGCAGCCGGGGGAGAGGGAACACTGAAGCTTTCTTT CASSRGRGNTEAFF
TRBJ1-1 . TRBV19 TRBD1 TGTGCCAGTAGACTGACAGGGGGCTACACTGAAGCTTTCTTT CASRLTGGYTEAFF
TRBJ1-3 . TRBV5-1 . TGCGCCAGCAGCTTGGTGGGAGACAGTGTGGGAAGCACCATATATTTT CASSLVGDSVGSTIYF
TRBJ2-2 . TRBV9 . TGTGCCAGCAGAACGGGAGTAGGTACCGGGGAGCTGTTTTTT CASRTGVGTGELFF
TRBJ2-1 once TRBV9 . TGTGCCAGCAGCGTCGAAGGTTTCTCCTACAATGAGCAGTTCTTC CASSVEGFSYNEQFF
TRBJ1-1 . TRBV7-9 . TGTGCCAGCAGCTTCGCAGGGTGGGCAGCTTTCTTT CASSFAGWAAFF
TRBJ2-2 . TRBV2 TRBD1 TGTGCCAGCAATGGACAGGGAACCGGGGAGCTGTTTTTT CASNGQGTGELFF
TRBJ1-4 few TRBV7-9 . TGTGCCAGCAGCTTGGGCGTCGGAAGGGCTGAAAAACTGTTTTTT CASSLGVGRAEKLFF
TRBJ2-1 once TRBV9 TRBD2 TGTGCCAGCAGCGTAGCTAGCGGGAGTTCCAATGAGCAGTTCTTC CASSVASGSSNEQFF
TRBJ2-3 . TRBV7-2 . TGTGCCAGCAGCATAGGTGGGGCGTCGGGAGATACGCAGTATTTT CASSIGGASGDTQYF
TRBJ1-5 . TRBV7-2 . TGTGCCAGCAGCTTAGATCCAAGGTTCGGGCAGCCCCAGCATTTT CASSLDPRFGQPQHF